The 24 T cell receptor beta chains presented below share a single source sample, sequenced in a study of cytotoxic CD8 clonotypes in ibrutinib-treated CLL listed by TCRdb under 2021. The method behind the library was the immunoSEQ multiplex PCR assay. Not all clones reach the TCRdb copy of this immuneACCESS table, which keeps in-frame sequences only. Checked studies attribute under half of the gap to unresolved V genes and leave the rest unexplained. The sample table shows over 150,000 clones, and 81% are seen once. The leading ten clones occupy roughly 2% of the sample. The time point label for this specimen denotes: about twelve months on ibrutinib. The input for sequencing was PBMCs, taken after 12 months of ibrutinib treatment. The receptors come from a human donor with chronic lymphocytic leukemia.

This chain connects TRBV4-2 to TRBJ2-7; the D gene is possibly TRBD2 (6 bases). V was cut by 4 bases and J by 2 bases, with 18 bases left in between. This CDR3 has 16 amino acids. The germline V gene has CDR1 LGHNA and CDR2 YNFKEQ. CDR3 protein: CASSPNPTSLPYEQYF. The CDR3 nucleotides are TGTGCCAGCAGCCCGAACCCGACTAGTCTCCCCTACGAGCAGTACTTC.

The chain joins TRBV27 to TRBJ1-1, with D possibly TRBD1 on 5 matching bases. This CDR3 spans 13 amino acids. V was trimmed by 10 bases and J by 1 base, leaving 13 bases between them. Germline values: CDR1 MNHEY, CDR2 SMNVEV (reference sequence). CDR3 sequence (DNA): TGTGCCACCTCTAACGGGGGGAACACTGAAGCTTTCTTT. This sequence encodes CATSNGGNTEAFF.

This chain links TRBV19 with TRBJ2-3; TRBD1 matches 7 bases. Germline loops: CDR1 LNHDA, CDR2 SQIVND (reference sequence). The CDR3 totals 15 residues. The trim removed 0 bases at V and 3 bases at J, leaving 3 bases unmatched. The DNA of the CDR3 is TGTGCCAGTAGTATAGAGAGGGGGCGGACAGATACGCAGTATTTT. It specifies CASSIERGRTDTQYF.

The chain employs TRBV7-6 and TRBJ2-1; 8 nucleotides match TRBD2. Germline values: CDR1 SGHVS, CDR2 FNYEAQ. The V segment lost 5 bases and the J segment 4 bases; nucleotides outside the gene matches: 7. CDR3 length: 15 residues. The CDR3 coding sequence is TGTGCCAGCAGCCCCCTGGGGACTAGTTACAATGAGCAGTTCTTC. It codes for CASSPLGTSYNEQFF.

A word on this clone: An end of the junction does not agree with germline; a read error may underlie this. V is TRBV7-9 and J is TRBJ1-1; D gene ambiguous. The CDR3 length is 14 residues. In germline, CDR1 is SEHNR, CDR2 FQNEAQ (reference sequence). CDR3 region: CASSSASMKTEAFF. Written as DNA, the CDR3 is TGTGCCAGCAGCTCGGCCTCAATGAAGACTGAAGCTTTCTTT.

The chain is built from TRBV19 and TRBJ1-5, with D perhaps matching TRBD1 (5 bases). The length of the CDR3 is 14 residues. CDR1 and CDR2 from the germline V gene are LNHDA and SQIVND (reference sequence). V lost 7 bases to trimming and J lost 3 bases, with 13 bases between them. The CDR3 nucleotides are TGTGCCAGTACCCTAGGGACCGCCAATCAGCCCCAGCATTTT. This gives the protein CASTLGTANQPQHF.

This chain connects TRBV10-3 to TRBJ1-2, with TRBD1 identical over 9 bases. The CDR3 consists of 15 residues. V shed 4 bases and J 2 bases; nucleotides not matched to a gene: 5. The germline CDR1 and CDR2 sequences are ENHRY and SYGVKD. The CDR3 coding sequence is TGTGCCATCAGTGTTACCGGGACAGGGAACTATGGCTACACCTTC. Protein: CAISVTGTGNYGYTF.

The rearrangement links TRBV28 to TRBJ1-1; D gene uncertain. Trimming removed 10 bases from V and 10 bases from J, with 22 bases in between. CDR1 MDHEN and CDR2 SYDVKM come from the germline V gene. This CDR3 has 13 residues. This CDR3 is CATTAGAPFGAFF. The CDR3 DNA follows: TGTGCCACCACGGCAGGAGCCCCCTTCGGAGCTTTCTTT.

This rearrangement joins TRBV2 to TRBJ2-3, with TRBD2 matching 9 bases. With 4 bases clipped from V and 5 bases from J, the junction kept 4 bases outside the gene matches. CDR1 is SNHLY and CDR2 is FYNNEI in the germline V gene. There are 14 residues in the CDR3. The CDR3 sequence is CASSVSGSQDTQYF. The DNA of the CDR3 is TGTGCCAGCAGTGTTAGCGGGAGTCAAGATACGCAGTATTTT. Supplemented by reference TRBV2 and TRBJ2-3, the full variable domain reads EPEVTQTPSHQVTQMGQEVILRCVPISNHLYFYWYRQILGQKVEFLVSFYNNEISEKSEIFDDQFSVERPDGSNFTLKIRSTKLEDSAMYFCASSVSGSQDTQYFGPGTRLTVL.

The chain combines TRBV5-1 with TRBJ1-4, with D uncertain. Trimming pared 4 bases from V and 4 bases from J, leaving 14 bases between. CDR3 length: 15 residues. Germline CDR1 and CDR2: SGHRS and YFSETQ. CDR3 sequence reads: CASSPGGRVNEKLFF. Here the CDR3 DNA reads TGCGCCAGCAGCCCTGGCGGGAGGGTTAATGAAAAACTGTTTTTT.

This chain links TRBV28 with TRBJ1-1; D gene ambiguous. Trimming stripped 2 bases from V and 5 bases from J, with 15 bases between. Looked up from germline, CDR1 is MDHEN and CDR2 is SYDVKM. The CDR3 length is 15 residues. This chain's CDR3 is CASSLARVGYTEAFF. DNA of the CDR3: TGTGCCAGCAGTTTAGCCCGGGTAGGCTATACTGAAGCTTTCTTT.

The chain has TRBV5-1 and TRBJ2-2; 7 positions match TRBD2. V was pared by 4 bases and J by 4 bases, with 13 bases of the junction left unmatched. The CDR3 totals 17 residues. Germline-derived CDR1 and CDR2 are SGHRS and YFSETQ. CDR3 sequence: CASSREGLEVGTGELFF. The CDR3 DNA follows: TGCGCCAGCAGCCGCGAAGGACTAGAGGTTGGCACCGGGGAGCTGTTTTTT.

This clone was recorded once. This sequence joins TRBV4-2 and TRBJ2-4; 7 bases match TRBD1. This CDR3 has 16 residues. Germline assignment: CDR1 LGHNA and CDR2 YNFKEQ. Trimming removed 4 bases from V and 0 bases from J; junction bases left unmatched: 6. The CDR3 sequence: CASSLRTGLAKNIQYF. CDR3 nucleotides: TGTGCCAGCAGCCTACGGACAGGCCTAGCCAAAAACATTCAGTACTTC.

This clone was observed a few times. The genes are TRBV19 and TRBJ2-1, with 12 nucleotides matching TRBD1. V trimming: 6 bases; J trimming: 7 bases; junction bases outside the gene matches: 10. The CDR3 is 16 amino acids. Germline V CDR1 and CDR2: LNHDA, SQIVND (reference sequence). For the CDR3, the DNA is TGTGCCAGTAGCCATGACGGGACAGGGGGCAGGAATGAGCAGTTCTTC. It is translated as CASSHDGTGGRNEQFF.

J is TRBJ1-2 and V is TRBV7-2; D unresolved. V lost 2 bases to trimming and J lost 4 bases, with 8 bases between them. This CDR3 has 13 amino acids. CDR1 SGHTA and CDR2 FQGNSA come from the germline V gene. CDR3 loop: CASSLKLSYGYTF. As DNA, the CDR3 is TGTGCCAGCAGCTTAAAATTAAGCTATGGCTACACCTTC.

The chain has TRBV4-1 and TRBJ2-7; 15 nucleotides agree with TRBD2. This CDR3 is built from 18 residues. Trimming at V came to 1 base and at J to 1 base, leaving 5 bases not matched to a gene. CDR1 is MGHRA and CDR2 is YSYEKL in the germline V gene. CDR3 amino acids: CASSQVGLAGGSSYEQYF. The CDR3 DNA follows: TGCGCCAGCAGCCAAGTGGGACTAGCGGGAGGCTCTTCCTACGAGCAGTACTTC.

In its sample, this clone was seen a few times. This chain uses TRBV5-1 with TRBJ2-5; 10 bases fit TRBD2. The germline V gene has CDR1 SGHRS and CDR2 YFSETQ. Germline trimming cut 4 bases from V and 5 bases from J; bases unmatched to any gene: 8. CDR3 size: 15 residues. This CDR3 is CASSTGTSEWETQYF. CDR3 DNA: TGCGCCAGCAGCACAGGGACTAGCGAGTGGGAGACCCAGTACTTC.

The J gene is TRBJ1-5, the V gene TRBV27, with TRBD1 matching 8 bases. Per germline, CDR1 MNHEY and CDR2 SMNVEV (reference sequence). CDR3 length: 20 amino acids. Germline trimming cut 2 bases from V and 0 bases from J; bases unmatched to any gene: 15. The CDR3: CASSLKGPGTGVYSNQPQHF. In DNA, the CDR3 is TGTGCCAGCAGTTTAAAGGGACCCGGGACAGGCGTTTATAGCAATCAGCCCCAGCATTTT.

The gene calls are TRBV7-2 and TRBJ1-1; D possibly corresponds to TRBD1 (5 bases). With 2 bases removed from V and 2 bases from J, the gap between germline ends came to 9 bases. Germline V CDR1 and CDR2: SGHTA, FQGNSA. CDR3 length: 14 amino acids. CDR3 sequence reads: CASSLNRLNTEAFF. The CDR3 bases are TGTGCCAGCAGCTTAAACAGGCTTAACACTGAAGCTTTCTTT. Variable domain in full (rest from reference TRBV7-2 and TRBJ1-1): GAGVSQSPSNKVTEKGKDVELRCDPISGHTALYWYRQSLGQGLEFLIYFQGNSAPDKSGLPSDRFSAERTGGSVSTLTIQRTQQEDSAVYLCASSLNRLNTEAFFGQGTRLTVV.

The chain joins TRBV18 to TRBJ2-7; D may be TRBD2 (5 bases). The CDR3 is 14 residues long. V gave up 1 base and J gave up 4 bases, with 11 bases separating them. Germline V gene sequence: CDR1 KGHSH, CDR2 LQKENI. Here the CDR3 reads CASSPRGIAYEQYF. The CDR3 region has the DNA TGTGCCAGCTCACCACGGGGTATAGCGTACGAGCAGTACTTC.

The CDR3 coding sequence is TGTGCCAGCATCACTAGCGGGAACAGAGCAGATACGCAGTATTTT. Its translation is CASITSGNRADTQYF. The chain joins TRBV27 to TRBJ2-3; 10 bases are shared with TRBD2. V dropped 7 bases and J dropped 4; count of bases not matched to a gene: 8. Germline loops: CDR1 MNHEY, CDR2 SMNVEV (reference sequence). The CDR3 spans 15 residues.

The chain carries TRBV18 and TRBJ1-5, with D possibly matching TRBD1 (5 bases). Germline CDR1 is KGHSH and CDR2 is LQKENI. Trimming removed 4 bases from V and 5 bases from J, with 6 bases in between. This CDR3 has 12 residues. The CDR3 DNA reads TGTGCCAGCTCACGGGGGGATCAGCCCCAGCATTTT. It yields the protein CASSRGDQPQHF.

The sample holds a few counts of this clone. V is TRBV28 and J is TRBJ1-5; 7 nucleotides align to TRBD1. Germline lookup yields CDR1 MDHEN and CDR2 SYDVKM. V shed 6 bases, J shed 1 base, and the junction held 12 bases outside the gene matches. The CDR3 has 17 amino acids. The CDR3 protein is CASSPSSGGRSNQPQHF. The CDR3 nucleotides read TGTGCCAGCAGCCCTAGCTCAGGGGGAAGAAGCAATCAGCCCCAGCATTTT.

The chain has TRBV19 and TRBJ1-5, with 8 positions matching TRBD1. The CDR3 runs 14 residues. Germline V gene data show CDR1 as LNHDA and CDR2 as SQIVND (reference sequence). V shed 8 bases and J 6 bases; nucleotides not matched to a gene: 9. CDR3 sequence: CASRATGAIQPQHF. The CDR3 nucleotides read TGTGCCAGTCGGGCGACAGGGGCGATTCAGCCCCAGCATTTT.